Below, 18 T cell receptor beta chains from the same sample are listed, as sequenced in a study of T-cell reconstitution after alpha-beta-depleted transplantation in children. As it was prepared, the TCRbeta library received unique molecular identifiers. TCRdb re-called the PCR reads through MiXCR, storing one row per CDR3 protein. The table has over 70,000 distinct CDR3 sequences, about 8% seen once. The sample here was PBMCs from the stem cell graft donor, taken from the stem cell graft. All receptors derive from a human donor who donated a stem cell graft to a child with congenital amegakaryocytic thrombocytopenia.

This clonotype has at least ten counts. V usage is TRBV14 and J usage is TRBJ2-1; a possible D gene is TRBD2 (6 bases). This CDR3 has 14 amino acids. CDR1 is SGHDN, CDR2 FVKESK, per germline. The V end was cut by 6 bases, the J end by 4 bases, with 13 bases between. CDR3 DNA sequence: TGTGCCAGCAGAGGAGGGTCTGGGTACAATGAGCAGTTCTTC. Translation: CASRGGSGYNEQFF.

The chain uses TRBV5-6 and TRBJ1-5; D call uncertain. The length of the CDR3 is 13 residues. V lost 1 base to trimming and J lost 6 bases, with 8 bases between them. Per the germline V gene, CDR1 is SGHDT and CDR2 is YYEEEE. The CDR3 nucleotides are TGTGCCAGCAGCTTGAGGGAACGTCAGCCCCAGCATTTT. This sequence encodes CASSLRERQPQHF.

This clonotype has ten or more counts. Being one base from a much bigger clone, this may be a read error. This chain joins TRBV12-3 or TRBV12-4 and TRBJ2-4; weak D call: TRBD1 (7 bases). The CDR3 is 12 residues long. V was trimmed by 4 bases and J by 15 bases, leaving 16 bases between them. The DNA of the CDR3 is TGTGCCAGCAGTTCGACAGGGACTCGTTGGTACTTC. It encodes CASSSTGTRWYF.

About this clonotype: Since a much larger clone is just one base distant, this may be a read error. V and J are TRBV5-1 and TRBJ2-1; D tentatively fits TRBD1 or TRBD2 (5 bases each). Judging by the DNA end, TRBJ2-7 fits better; the J call may be wrong. Looked up from germline, CDR1 is SGHRS and CDR2 is YFSETQ. The CDR3 loop spans 15 amino acids. CDR3 nucleotides: TGCGCCAGCAGCTTAGACGGGGCCTCCTACAATGAGCAGTACTTC. Its translation: CASSLDGASYNEQYF.

This clonotype was counted at least ten times. The CDR3 protein is CSAVTSGGAGETQYF. The CDR3 nucleotides read TGCAGTGCGGTTACTAGCGGGGGGGCCGGGGAGACCCAGTACTTC. This sequence joins TRBV20-1 and TRBJ2-5; 13 nucleotides agree with TRBD2. There are 15 residues in the CDR3. Germline CDR1 and CDR2: DFQATT and SNEGSKA (reference sequence). With 6 bases clipped from V and 5 bases from J, the junction kept 9 bases outside the gene matches.

This clonotype showed up many times. This chain uses TRBV20-1 with TRBJ2-1; D possibly corresponds to TRBD1 (5 bases). Per the germline V gene, CDR1 is DFQATT and CDR2 is SNEGSKA (reference sequence). Trimming took off 6 bases at V and 10 bases at J, with 13 bases between the two ends. The CDR3 covers 11 residues. CDR3 in amino acids: CSALLREEQFF. CDR3 DNA: TGCAGTGCCCTTCTCAGGGAAGAGCAGTTCTTC.

The table lists this clonotype with many counts. The chain uses TRBV20-1 and TRBJ2-1; the D is unclear. CDR3 size: 13 residues. Germline V lookup: CDR1 DFQATT, CDR2 SNEGSKA (reference sequence). The germline V and J ends were trimmed by 1 base and 7 bases, with 11 bases remaining between them. The CDR3 region is CSARVRVENEQFF. The CDR3 nucleotides are TGCAGTGCTAGAGTCCGGGTCGAAAATGAGCAGTTCTTC.

This clonotype was detected ten times or more. This chain joins TRBV24-1 and TRBJ2-3; D perhaps matches TRBD2 (5 bases). The CDR3 runs 14 residues. Germline CDR1 and CDR2: KGHDR and SFDVKD. V lost 4 bases and J lost 7, with 14 bases in between. As DNA, the CDR3 is TGTGCCACCAGTGACCCCGAGTCCGGGAATACGCAGTATTTT. As protein: CATSDPESGNTQYF.

This clonotype was seen at least ten times. This chain links TRBV6-5 with TRBJ2-3, with 7 bases lining up with TRBD1. The germline CDR1 and CDR2 sequences are MNHEY and SVGAGI. V lost 5 bases to trimming and J lost 4 bases; unmatched junction nucleotides: 12. The CDR3 covers 16 residues. The CDR3 here is CASSPGTVLSSDTQYF. CDR3 DNA: TGTGCCAGCAGTCCGGGGACAGTCCTATCTTCAGATACGCAGTATTTT.

This clonotype showed up many times. The chain carries TRBV7-8 and TRBJ2-7; D is uncertain. This CDR3 is 13 amino acids long. V was pared by 4 bases and J by 2 bases, with 9 bases between. Germline lookup yields CDR1 SGHVS and CDR2 FQNEAQ. The CDR3 bases are TGTGCCAGCAGCTCGAGCGAGACCTACGAGCAGTACTTC. Amino acid sequence: CASSSSETYEQYF.

In this sample, this clonotype turned up many times. This rearrangement joins TRBV29-1 to TRBJ2-6, with D maybe TRBD1 (5 bases). There are 12 residues in the CDR3. Trimming took off 8 bases at V and 3 bases at J, with 8 bases between the two ends. Germline V gene sequence: CDR1 SQVTM, CDR2 ANQGSEA. The CDR3 spells CSSRDGANVLTF. CDR3 nucleotides: TGCAGCTCCAGGGATGGGGCCAACGTCCTGACTTTC.

This clonotype was recorded at least ten times. This chain uses TRBV6-5 with TRBJ2-5; TRBD1 might be the D (6 bases). V lost 7 bases, J lost 2 bases, and 14 bases lay in between. Germline V gives CDR1 MNHEY, CDR2 SVGAGI. The CDR3 has 14 amino acids. For the CDR3, the DNA is TGTGCCAGCAACCTCCGACAGGTTCAAGAGACCCAGTACTTC. Its translation: CASNLRQVQETQYF.

CDR3 DNA sequence: TGTGCCAGCAGCCCGGGAACCTCCCAAGGGCCCCAGTACTTC. This encodes CASSPGTSQGPQYF. This chain connects TRBV3-1 to TRBJ2-5; D is perhaps TRBD2 (5 bases). The CDR3 runs 14 residues. From germline, CDR1 is LGHDT and CDR2 YNNKEL (reference sequence). The V end lost 4 bases, the J end lost 9 bases, and 18 bases lay between the germline ends.

There are many counts of this clonotype. V and J are TRBV11-2 and TRBJ2-7, with unresolved D. Germline values: CDR1 SGHAT, CDR2 FQNNGV. The CDR3 is 15 residues long. V lost 6 bases and J lost 3, with 18 bases in between. CDR3 loop: CASRGLKAKGYEQYF. The CDR3 nucleotides are TGTGCCAGCAGGGGCTTAAAGGCTAAAGGCTACGAGCAGTACTTC.

The sample holds many counts of this clonotype. The chain links TRBV18 to TRBJ2-1; D unclear. Looked up from germline, CDR1 is KGHSH and CDR2 is LQKENI. Trimming took off 6 bases at V and 6 bases at J, with 15 bases between the two ends. The CDR3 runs to 14 residues. In nucleotides, the CDR3 is TGTGCCAGCTCGCTCACCAGCGTAGCCAATGAGCAGTTCTTC. Its translation: CASSLTSVANEQFF.

The table lists this clonotype with many counts. V gene TRBV29-1 combines with J gene TRBJ2-5, with 7 bases fitting TRBD2. V dropped 4 bases and J dropped 2; count of bases not matched to a gene: 7. The length of the CDR3 is 14 residues. Germline assignment: CDR1 SQVTM and CDR2 ANQGSEA. The CDR3 loop reads CSVGQGLPQETQYF. The CDR3 DNA is TGCAGCGTTGGGCAGGGACTACCACAAGAGACCCAGTACTTC.

Note on this clonotype: This may stem from a read error, because a much larger clone lies one nucleotide away. This chain links TRBV7-2 with TRBJ1-2; D ambiguous. Per the germline V gene, CDR1 is SGHTA and CDR2 is FQGNSA. The V end was cut by 4 bases, the J end by 3 bases, with 3 bases between. This CDR3 region has 11 residues. The CDR3 spells CASSSHYGYTF. The CDR3 DNA reads as TGTGCCAGCAGCTCCCACTATGGCTACACCTTC.

The rearrangement uses TRBV19 and TRBJ1-5, with no clear D. With 6 bases removed from V and 5 bases from J, the gap between germline ends came to 14 bases. Looked up from germline, CDR1 is LNHDA and CDR2 is SQIVND (reference sequence). There are 14 residues in the CDR3. CDR3 bases: TGTGCCAGTAGACATTATGTGCATGATCAGCCCCAGCATTTT. It translates to CASRHYVHDQPQHF.